The source of this T cell receptor (beta chain) is a study of graft-versus-host responses after intestinal transplantation. This clone appeared a few times. There were approximately 200,000 CFSE-labeled responder cells plated together with approximately 200,000 irradiated, violet-dye-labeled stimulator cells. Upon completion of the reaction, proliferating CFSE-low responders, both CD3+CD4+ and CD3+CD8+, were sorted. The V gene end was trimmed by 10 bases and the J gene end by 3 bases; junction bases not matched to a gene: 17. This CDR3 is 16 amino acids long. Germline CDR1 MDHEN, CDR2 SYDVKM. The repertoire was sequenced with immunoSEQ multiplex PCR; TCRdb's copy has only in-frame clones and lacks some. The table includes under 20,000 clones, about two fifths detected once.

This chain uses TRBV28 with TRBJ2-7; 8 bases align to TRBD2. This material consisted of alloreactive CD8+ T cells from a mixed lymphocyte reaction culture, taken before intestinal transplant. Noted subset: CFSE-low proliferating T cells sorted from roughly 6-day pre-transplant mixed lymphocyte reaction (GvH or HvG direction). This TCR was sampled from a human patient who received an intestinal transplant. CDR3 loop: CATSRETGGGIYEQYF. CDR3 DNA sequence: TGTGCCACCAGCCGAGAAACCGGGGGGGGCATCTACGAGCAGTACTTC.